Shown below are 15 T cell receptor beta chains from a single sample sequenced in a study of T cell changes during pregnancy in multiple sclerosis. The data were produced by immunoSEQ multiplex PCR, yet TCRdb's version contains in-frame clones alone and is incomplete. Here the sample spans 52,000 or so clones, around 90% being singletons. The source was CD4+ T cells from peripheral blood mononuclear cells, collected in the second trimester of pregnancy. Every receptor here comes from a female donor with multiple sclerosis, enrolled in a pregnancy study.

This sequence joins TRBV11-2 and TRBJ2-7; D gene unclear. CDR1 SGHAT and CDR2 FQNNGV come from the germline V gene. Deletions cut 5 bases from V and 3 bases from J, with 14 bases between. The CDR3 spans 14 residues. CDR3 nucleotides: TGTGCCAGCAGCCCTTCTGTTGTCGGCTACGAGCAGTACTTC. It specifies CASSPSVVGYEQYF.

The gene calls are TRBV9 and TRBJ2-1; 7 bases line up with TRBD2. Germline CDR1 reads SGDLS; CDR2 reads YYNGEE. Trimming took 1 base from V and 9 from J; bases not matched to a gene: 7. The CDR3 covers 14 residues. In DNA, the CDR3 is TGTGCCAGCAGCGTATATGGCAGGGAGGGTGAGCAGTTCTTC. It encodes CASSVYGREGEQFF.

The V and J genes are TRBV14 and TRBJ1-2, with 11 nucleotides matching TRBD1. Germline loops: CDR1 SGHDN, CDR2 FVKESK. The length of the CDR3 is 15 residues. J was trimmed by 7 bases and V by 4 bases; bases with no gene match: 8. The CDR3 spells CASSPRTGGIGGYTF. The DNA of the CDR3 is TGTGCCAGCAGCCCGCGGACAGGGGGCATTGGTGGCTACACCTTC.

J is TRBJ2-2 and V is TRBV2, with 9 bases identical to TRBD1. Looked up from germline, CDR1 is SNHLY and CDR2 is FYNNEI. V lost 7 bases and J lost 3; bases outside the gene matches: 3. The CDR3 is 14 amino acids. Here the CDR3 reads CASTWDRDTGELFF. CDR3 nucleotides: TGTGCCAGCACCTGGGACAGGGACACCGGGGAGCTGTTTTTT. Together with reference TRBV2 and TRBJ2-2, the CDR3 gives the full variable domain: EPEVTQTPSHQVTQMGQEVILRCVPISNHLYFYWYRQILGQKVEFLVSFYNNEISEKSEIFDDQFSVERPDGSNFTLKIRSTKLEDSAMYFCASTWDRDTGELFFGEGSRLTVL.

The V gene is TRBV7-2, the J gene TRBJ1-2, with 8 positions matching TRBD1. V lost 5 bases to trimming and J lost 7 bases; unmatched junction nucleotides: 12. In germline, CDR1 is SGHTA, CDR2 FQGNSA. The CDR3 consists of 15 residues. CDR3 loop: CASSPRTGTFTGYTF. CDR3 nucleotides: TGTGCCAGCAGCCCGCGGACAGGGACGTTTACTGGCTACACCTTC.

The chain joins TRBV19 to TRBJ2-2, with TRBD1 matching 10 bases. This CDR3 has 16 residues. The J segment lost 3 bases and the V segment lost 4 bases, leaving 5 bases of the junction unmatched. The germline V gene has CDR1 LNHDA and CDR2 SQIVND (reference sequence). CDR3 sequence (DNA): TGTGCCAGTAGTACCCGGGACAGGGGCTACACCGGGGAGCTGTTTTTT. Translation: CASSTRDRGYTGELFF.

The chain is built from TRBV7-9 and TRBJ1-1; D is uncertain. Germline loops: CDR1 SEHNR, CDR2 FQNEAQ (reference sequence). The CDR3 has 15 residues. Deletions cut 4 bases from V and 7 bases from J, with 19 bases between. CDR3 amino acids: CASSSLGRPEIEAFF. The CDR3 bases are TGTGCCAGCAGCTCTCTGGGCAGGCCAGAGATTGAAGCTTTCTTT.

The chain uses TRBV11-1 and TRBJ2-3; TRBD2 aligns across 7 bases. The V segment lost 1 base and the J segment 5 bases; nucleotides outside the gene matches: 9. The germline CDR1 and CDR2 sequences are SGHAT and FQDESV (reference sequence). The CDR3 contains 16 residues. The CDR3 reads CASSLGPGRAQDTQYF. Written as DNA, the CDR3 is TGTGCCAGCAGCTTAGGCCCAGGGAGGGCCCAAGATACGCAGTATTTT.

The rearrangement uses TRBV15 and TRBJ2-7; 9 bases align to TRBD2. J lost 2 bases, V lost 1 base, and 3 bases had no gene match. Germline V lookup: CDR1 LNHNV, CDR2 YYDKDF (reference sequence). CDR3 length: 15 residues. The CDR3, as DNA: TGTGCCACCAGCAGAGTCCTAGCGGGGCCCTACGAGCAGTACTTC. This encodes CATSRVLAGPYEQYF. Combining the CDR3 with reference TRBV15 and TRBJ2-7 gives the whole variable domain DAMVIQNPRYQVTQFGKPVTLSCSQTLNHNVMYWYQQKSSQAPKLLFHYYDKDFNNEADTPDNFQSRRPNTSFCFLDIRSPGLGDTAMYLCATSRVLAGPYEQYFGPGTRLTVT.

The chain couples TRBV7-6 to TRBJ1-6, with 7 positions matching TRBD1. This CDR3 has 16 amino acids. J was trimmed by 5 bases and V by 5 bases; bases with no gene match: 9. From germline, CDR1 is SGHVS and CDR2 FNYEAQ. The CDR3 DNA is TGTGCCAGCAGCGACCGGCCGGGACAGAATAATTCACCCCTCCACTTT. This gives the protein CASSDRPGQNNSPLHF.

The chain joins TRBV7-9 to TRBJ2-5; D unresolved. The germline V and J ends were trimmed by 5 bases and 6 bases, with 13 bases remaining between them. The CDR3 consists of 13 residues. CDR1 is SEHNR and CDR2 is FQNEAQ in the germline V gene (reference sequence). CDR3 sequence (DNA): TGTGCCAGCAGCCTAGACACCGTTAAGACCCAGTACTTC. This encodes CASSLDTVKTQYF.

The chain employs TRBV2 and TRBJ2-4; 7 bases fit TRBD1. V trimming: 3 bases; J trimming: 2 bases; junction bases outside the gene matches: 10. Germline V gene lookup returns CDR1 SNHLY and CDR2 FYNNEI. This CDR3 spans 17 amino acids. The CDR3 DNA reads as TGTGCCAGCAGTGAGATGGTGGCAGGGGGTCCCAAAAACATTCAGTACTTC. Residues: CASSEMVAGGPKNIQYF.

The rearrangement uses TRBV19 and TRBJ1-1; 8 bases are a match to TRBD1. Germline trimming cut 5 bases from V and 4 bases from J; bases unmatched to any gene: 3. CDR1 is LNHDA, CDR2 SQIVND, per germline (reference sequence). The CDR3 runs to 13 residues. CDR3 sequence reads: CASSSTGGTEAFF. The CDR3 bases are TGTGCCAGTAGTTCAACAGGGGGCACTGAAGCTTTCTTT.

The chain combines TRBV27 with TRBJ1-6; TRBD1 matches 7 bases. After removal of 6 bases from V and 7 bases from J, the junction contained 9 bases not matched to a gene. Germline V gene data show CDR1 as MNHEY and CDR2 as SMNVEV (reference sequence). The CDR3 has 15 amino acids. This chain's CDR3 is CASSPRDRANSPLHF. The CDR3 DNA is TGTGCCAGCAGCCCGAGGGACAGAGCAAATTCACCCCTCCACTTT.

The V and J genes are TRBV4-2 and TRBJ2-1, with TRBD2 identical over 9 bases. The CDR3 is 18 residues long. V lost 0 bases to trimming and J lost 5 bases; unmatched junction nucleotides: 11. From germline, CDR1 is LGHNA and CDR2 YNFKEQ. The CDR3 here is CASSQEPAGGRRDNEQFF. CDR3 nucleotide sequence: TGTGCCAGCAGCCAAGAACCAGCGGGGGGCCGGCGAGACAATGAGCAGTTCTTC.